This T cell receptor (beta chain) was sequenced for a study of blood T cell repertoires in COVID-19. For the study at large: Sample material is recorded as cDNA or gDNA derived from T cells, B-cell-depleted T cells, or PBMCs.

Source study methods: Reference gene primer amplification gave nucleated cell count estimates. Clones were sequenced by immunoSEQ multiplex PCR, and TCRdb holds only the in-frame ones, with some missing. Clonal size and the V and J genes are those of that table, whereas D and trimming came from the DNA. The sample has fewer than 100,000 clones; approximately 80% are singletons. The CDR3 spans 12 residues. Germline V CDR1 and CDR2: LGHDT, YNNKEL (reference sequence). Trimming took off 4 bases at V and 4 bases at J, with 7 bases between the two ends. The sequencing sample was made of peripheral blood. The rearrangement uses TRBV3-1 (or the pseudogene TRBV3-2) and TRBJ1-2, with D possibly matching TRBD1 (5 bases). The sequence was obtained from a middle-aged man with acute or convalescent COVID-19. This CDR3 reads CASSPGGYGYTF. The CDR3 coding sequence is TGTGCCAGCAGCCCCGGGGGCTATGGCTACACCTTC.